This T cell receptor (beta chain) was retrieved from a study of blood T cell repertoires in COVID-19. About the study: Sites across the United States, Italy and Spain contributed samples from acute and convalescent COVID-19.

This table comes from immunoSEQ multiplex PCR, and its TCRdb copy is limited to in-frame clones, with some not included. The data contain 200,000 to 250,000 clones, roughly 80% of them seen just once; the ten biggest clones take up about 11%. Germline CDR1 and CDR2: SGHTA and FQGTGA. V was clipped by 4 bases and J by 7 bases, with 12 bases between them. The CDR3 covers 13 residues. Enrolment of Seattle patients took place during active infection, and they were followed longitudinally. This receptor was taken from a woman of 80 years or more with COVID-19, enrolled during active disease. The specimen sequenced was peripheral blood. The V and J genes are TRBV7-3 and TRBJ2-3; D possibly corresponds to TRBD2 (5 bases). The CDR3 DNA reads as TGTGCCAGCAGCTATGCAGAGGGTAATACGCAGTATTTT. Its translation is CASSYAEGNTQYF.